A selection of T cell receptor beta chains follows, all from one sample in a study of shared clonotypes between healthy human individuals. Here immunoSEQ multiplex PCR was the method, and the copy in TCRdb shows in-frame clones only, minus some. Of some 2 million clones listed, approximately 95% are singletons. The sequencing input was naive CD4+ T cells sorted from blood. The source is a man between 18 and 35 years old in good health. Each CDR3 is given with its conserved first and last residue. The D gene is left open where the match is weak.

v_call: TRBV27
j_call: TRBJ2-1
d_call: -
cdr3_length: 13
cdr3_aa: CASSLRGYNEQFF
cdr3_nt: TGTGCCAGCAGTTTAAGGGGGTACAATGAGCAGTTCTTC

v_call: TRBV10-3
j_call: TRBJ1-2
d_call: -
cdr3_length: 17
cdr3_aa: CAISESNLGATNYGYTF
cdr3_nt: TGTGCCATCAGTGAGTCGAATTTGGGGGCCACTAACTATGGCTACACCTTC

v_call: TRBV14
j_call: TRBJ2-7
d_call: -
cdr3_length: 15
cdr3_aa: CASSQVGVRTYEQYF
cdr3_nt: TGTGCCAGCAGCCAAGTAGGCGTCAGAACCTACGAGCAGTACTTC

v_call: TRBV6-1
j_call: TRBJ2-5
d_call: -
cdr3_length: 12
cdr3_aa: CASSEYEGSQYF
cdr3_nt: TGTGCCAGCAGTGAGTACGAGGGATCCCAGTACTTC

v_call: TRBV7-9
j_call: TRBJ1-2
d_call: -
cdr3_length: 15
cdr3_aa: CASSSVRTGVDGYTF
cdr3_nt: TGTGCCAGCAGCTCCGTGAGGACCGGGGTGGATGGCTACACCTTC

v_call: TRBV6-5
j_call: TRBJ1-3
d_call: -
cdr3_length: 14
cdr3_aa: CASSETSSGNTIYF
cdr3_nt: TGTGCCAGCAGTGAAACCTCCTCTGGAAACACCATATATTTT

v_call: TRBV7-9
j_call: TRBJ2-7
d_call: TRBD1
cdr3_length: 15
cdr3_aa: CASSSGTGVTYEQYF
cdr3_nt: TGTGCCAGCAGCTCAGGGACAGGGGTTACCTACGAGCAGTACTTC

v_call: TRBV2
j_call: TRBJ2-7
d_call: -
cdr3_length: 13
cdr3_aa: CASRHPIAYEQYF
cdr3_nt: TGTGCCAGCAGGCACCCCATAGCGTACGAGCAGTACTTC

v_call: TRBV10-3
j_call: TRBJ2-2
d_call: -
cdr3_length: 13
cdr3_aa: CAISVNQGGELFF
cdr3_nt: TGTGCCATCAGTGTGAACCAGGGAGGTGAGCTGTTTTTT

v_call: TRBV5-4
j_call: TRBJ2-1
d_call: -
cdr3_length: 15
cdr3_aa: CASSLGWGLYNEQFF
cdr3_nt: TGTGCCAGCAGCTTGGGATGGGGTCTCTACAATGAGCAGTTCTTC

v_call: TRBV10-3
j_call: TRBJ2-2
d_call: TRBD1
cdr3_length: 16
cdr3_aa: CAISRGTGGNTGELFF
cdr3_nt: TGTGCCATCAGCCGAGGGACAGGAGGGAACACCGGGGAGCTGTTTTTT

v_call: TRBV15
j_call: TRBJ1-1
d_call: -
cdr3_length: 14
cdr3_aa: CATSRAGQNTEAFF
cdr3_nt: TGTGCCACCAGCAGAGCGGGTCAGAACACTGAAGCTTTCTTT

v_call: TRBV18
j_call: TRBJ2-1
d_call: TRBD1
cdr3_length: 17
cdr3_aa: CASSPRTAGGSYNEQFF
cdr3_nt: TGTGCCAGCTCACCAAGGACGGCAGGGGGTTCCTACAATGAGCAGTTCTTC